The rows below give T cell receptor beta chains drawn from one sample of a study of OX40 agonist ivuxolimab in advanced cancers. TCRdb's table, derived via immunoSEQ multiplex PCR, lists solely in-frame clones and lacks some. In the table there are tens of thousands of clones, 93% of which are singletons. The input for sequencing was CD4+ or CD8+ T cells sorted from blood, taken in a trial of the OX40 agonist ivuxolimab. Every receptor here comes from an adult with an advanced solid tumor such as melanoma, head and neck, liver or kidney cancer. CDR3s include the opening cysteine and the closing phenylalanine or tryptophan. The order of the fields is clone size, V gene, J gene, CDR3 protein. A row's size may be missing; if present it is once, few, many or a size class.

clone size: -
V gene: TRBV6-6
J gene: TRBJ1-6
CDR3 protein: CASSSWTGSNSPLHF

clone size: -
V gene: TRBV6-1
J gene: TRBJ2-1
CDR3 protein: CASSESLNEQFF

clone size: once
V gene: TRBV19
J gene: TRBJ1-1
CDR3 protein: CASSRVYEAFF

clone size: few
V gene: TRBV10-1
J gene: TRBJ2-1
CDR3 protein: CASSPSGSSYNEQFF

clone size: -
V gene: TRBV27
J gene: TRBJ2-2
CDR3 protein: CASSAIAGANTGELFF

clone size: -
V gene: TRBV7-2
J gene: TRBJ1-2
CDR3 protein: CATPSGTGYTF

clone size: -
V gene: TRBV6-1
J gene: TRBJ2-7
CDR3 protein: CASRGLAGAQEQYF

clone size: -
V gene: TRBV27
J gene: TRBJ1-2
CDR3 protein: CASSSGTGGGYGYTF

clone size: once
V gene: TRBV28
J gene: TRBJ2-7
CDR3 protein: CASSATGYEQYF

clone size: -
V gene: TRBV4-3
J gene: TRBJ2-5
CDR3 protein: CASSQERGYRRQETQYF

clone size: -
V gene: TRBV27
J gene: TRBJ2-7
CDR3 protein: CASSLRQGHEQYF

clone size: -
V gene: TRBV2
J gene: TRBJ1-1
CDR3 protein: CASSARARSVEHTEAFF

clone size: -
V gene: TRBV5-8
J gene: TRBJ1-6
CDR3 protein: CASSSIGVLLRNSPLHF

clone size: -
V gene: TRBV11-2
J gene: TRBJ2-1
CDR3 protein: CASSVGQGVYNEQFF

clone size: -
V gene: TRBV7-6
J gene: TRBJ2-2
CDR3 protein: CASSQNLAHANTGELFF

clone size: -
V gene: TRBV30
J gene: TRBJ2-1
CDR3 protein: CSMGGNNEQFF

clone size: -
V gene: TRBV9
J gene: TRBJ2-2
CDR3 protein: CASSAHSSGGGTGELFF

clone size: -
V gene: TRBV10-3
J gene: TRBJ2-2
CDR3 protein: CAISPRGADMNTGELFF

clone size: -
V gene: TRBV4-3
J gene: TRBJ2-1
CDR3 protein: CASSHSGGVINEQFF

clone size: once
V gene: TRBV10-3
J gene: TRBJ2-7
CDR3 protein: CAISESPGQGAYEQYF

clone size: -
V gene: TRBV9
J gene: TRBJ2-7
CDR3 protein: CASSVGQNFNYEQYF

clone size: -
V gene: TRBV5-1
J gene: TRBJ2-5
CDR3 protein: CASSPKGGTEETQYF

clone size: -
V gene: TRBV6-5
J gene: TRBJ2-3
CDR3 protein: CASSYAEDTDTQYF

clone size: -
V gene: TRBV4-1
J gene: TRBJ2-3
CDR3 protein: CASSQVPAGVADTQYF

clone size: -
V gene: TRBV2
J gene: TRBJ1-2
CDR3 protein: CASRETGTGYTYGYTF

clone size: -
V gene: TRBV29-1
J gene: TRBJ1-2
CDR3 protein: CSDLPDSSNYGYTF

clone size: -
V gene: TRBV2
J gene: TRBJ2-1
CDR3 protein: CASSFTAEQFF

clone size: -
V gene: TRBV19
J gene: TRBJ1-1
CDR3 protein: CTSSARRAGNTEAFF

clone size: -
V gene: TRBV7-2
J gene: TRBJ2-2
CDR3 protein: CASSYSRSSGELFF

clone size: -
V gene: TRBV5-4
J gene: TRBJ1-2
CDR3 protein: CASSLPRTGEKGYTF

clone size: -
V gene: TRBV29-1
J gene: TRBJ2-7
CDR3 protein: CSVEDRETYEQYF

clone size: once
V gene: TRBV6-1
J gene: TRBJ2-7
CDR3 protein: CASSEGGGPLYEQYF

clone size: -
V gene: TRBV2
J gene: TRBJ2-1
CDR3 protein: CASIPGSSSYNEQFF

clone size: -
V gene: TRBV28
J gene: TRBJ2-3
CDR3 protein: CASNPGHQGWASTDTQYF

clone size: -
V gene: TRBV7-6
J gene: TRBJ2-1
CDR3 protein: CASSFSSGDPRQFF

clone size: -
V gene: TRBV6-1
J gene: TRBJ2-7
CDR3 protein: CASSELGTGPYEQYF

clone size: -
V gene: TRBV28
J gene: TRBJ2-2
CDR3 protein: CASSFEGAWGGELFF

clone size: -
V gene: TRBV5-5
J gene: TRBJ2-5
CDR3 protein: CASSSPEIQETQYF

clone size: -
V gene: TRBV9
J gene: TRBJ2-1
CDR3 protein: CASSVASGGGNEQFF

clone size: -
V gene: TRBV6-1
J gene: TRBJ2-2
CDR3 protein: CAGGTGGNTGELFF

clone size: -
V gene: TRBV19
J gene: TRBJ2-1
CDR3 protein: CASGLGEREQFF

clone size: -
V gene: TRBV5-4
J gene: TRBJ2-7
CDR3 protein: CASSLTGEDAYEQYF

clone size: -
V gene: TRBV27
J gene: TRBJ1-2
CDR3 protein: CASSSTGGTYGYTF

clone size: once
V gene: TRBV4-1
J gene: TRBJ2-2
CDR3 protein: CASSLSRRGEHTGELFF

clone size: once
V gene: TRBV28
J gene: TRBJ2-5
CDR3 protein: CASSFGTGFTLGQETQYF

clone size: -
V gene: TRBV4-1
J gene: TRBJ1-2
CDR3 protein: CASSQDYGYTF

clone size: -
V gene: TRBV30
J gene: TRBJ1-2
CDR3 protein: CAWRRPGQGLANYGYTF

clone size: -
V gene: TRBV27
J gene: TRBJ2-2
CDR3 protein: CASSLLGYTGELFF

clone size: -
V gene: TRBV19
J gene: TRBJ2-2
CDR3 protein: CASTVWGGTGELFF

clone size: -
V gene: TRBV10-2
J gene: TRBJ2-2
CDR3 protein: CASSDREGTRVAGELFF

clone size: -
V gene: TRBV27
J gene: TRBJ2-6
CDR3 protein: CASSLSGRSGANILTF

clone size: -
V gene: TRBV9
J gene: TRBJ2-1
CDR3 protein: CASSVGVRSSDEQFF

clone size: -
V gene: TRBV28
J gene: TRBJ2-7
CDR3 protein: CASETGAAYEQYF

clone size: few
V gene: TRBV19
J gene: TRBJ1-2
CDR3 protein: CASSAGLTNYGYTF

clone size: once
V gene: TRBV15
J gene: TRBJ1-1
CDR3 protein: CATSRDQTGGDFGNTEAFF

clone size: once
V gene: TRBV6-5
J gene: TRBJ2-2
CDR3 protein: CASSYSLALDTGELFF

clone size: -
V gene: TRBV7-9
J gene: TRBJ2-5
CDR3 protein: CASSLAGNQETQYF